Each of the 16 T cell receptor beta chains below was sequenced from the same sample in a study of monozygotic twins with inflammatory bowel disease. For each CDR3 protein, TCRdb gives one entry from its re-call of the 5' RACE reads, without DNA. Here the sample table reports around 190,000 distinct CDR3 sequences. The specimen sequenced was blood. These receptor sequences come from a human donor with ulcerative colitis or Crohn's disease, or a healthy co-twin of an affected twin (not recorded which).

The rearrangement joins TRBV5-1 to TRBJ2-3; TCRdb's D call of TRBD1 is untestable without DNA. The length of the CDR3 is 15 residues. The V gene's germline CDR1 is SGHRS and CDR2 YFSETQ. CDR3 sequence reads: CASSLPGRGTDTQYF. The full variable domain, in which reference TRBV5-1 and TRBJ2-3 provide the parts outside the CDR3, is KAGVTQTPRYLIKTRGQQVTLSCSPISGHRSVSWYQQTPGQGLQFLFEYFSETQRNKGNFPGRFSGRQFSNSRSEMNVSTLELGDSALYLCASSLPGRGTDTQYFGPGTRLTVL.

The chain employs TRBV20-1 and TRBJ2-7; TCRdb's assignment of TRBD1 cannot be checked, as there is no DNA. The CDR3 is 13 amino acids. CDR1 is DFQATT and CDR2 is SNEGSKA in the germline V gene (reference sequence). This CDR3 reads CSAKKDIYYEQYF.

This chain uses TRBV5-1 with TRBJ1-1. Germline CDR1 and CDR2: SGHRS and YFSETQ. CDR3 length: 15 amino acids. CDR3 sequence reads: CASSRRQGGDTEAFF. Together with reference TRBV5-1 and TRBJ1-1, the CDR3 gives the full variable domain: KAGVTQTPRYLIKTRGQQVTLSCSPISGHRSVSWYQQTPGQGLQFLFEYFSETQRNKGNFPGRFSGRQFSNSRSEMNVSTLELGDSALYLCASSRRQGGDTEAFFGQGTRLTVV.

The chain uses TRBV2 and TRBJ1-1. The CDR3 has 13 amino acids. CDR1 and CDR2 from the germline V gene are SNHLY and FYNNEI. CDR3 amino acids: CTGSGMANTEAFF.

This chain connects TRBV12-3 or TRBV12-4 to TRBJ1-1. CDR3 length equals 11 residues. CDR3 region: CASIQNTEAFF.

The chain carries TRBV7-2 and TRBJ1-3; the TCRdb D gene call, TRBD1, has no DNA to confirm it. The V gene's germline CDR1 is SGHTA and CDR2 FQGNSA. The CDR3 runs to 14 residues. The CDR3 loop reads CASSRGTGVHTIYF. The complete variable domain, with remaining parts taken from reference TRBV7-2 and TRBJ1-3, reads GAGVSQSPSNKVTEKGKDVELRCDPISGHTALYWYRQSLGQGLEFLIYFQGNSAPDKSGLPSDRFSAERTGGSVSTLTIQRTQQEDSAVYLCASSRGTGVHTIYFGEGSWLTVV.

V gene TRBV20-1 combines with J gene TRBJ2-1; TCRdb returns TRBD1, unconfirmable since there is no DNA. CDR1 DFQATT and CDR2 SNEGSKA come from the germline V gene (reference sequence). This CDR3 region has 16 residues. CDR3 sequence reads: CSAYIRQGRGYNEQFF.

This CDR3 is CASSPGYEYGYTF. The V call is TRBV6-6, the J call TRBJ1-2; TCRdb returns TRBD1, unconfirmable since there is no DNA. The germline V gene encodes CDR1 MNHNY and CDR2 SVGAGI (reference sequence). The CDR3 consists of 13 residues.

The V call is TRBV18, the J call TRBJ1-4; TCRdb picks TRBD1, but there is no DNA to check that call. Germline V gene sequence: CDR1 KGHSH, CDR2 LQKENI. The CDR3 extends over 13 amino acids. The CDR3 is CASSAGDVEKLFF.

The chain's CDR3 is CASSPGTGHNQPQHF. This chain joins TRBV5-1 and TRBJ1-5; the D call from TCRdb, TRBD1, cannot be confirmed without DNA. CDR3 size: 15 residues. The germline V gene has CDR1 SGHRS and CDR2 YFSETQ.

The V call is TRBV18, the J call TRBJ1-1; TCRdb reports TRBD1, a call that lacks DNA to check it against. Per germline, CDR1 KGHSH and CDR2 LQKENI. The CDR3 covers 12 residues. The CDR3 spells CASSRDRTEAFF. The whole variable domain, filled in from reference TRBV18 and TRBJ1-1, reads NAGVMQNPRHLVRRRGQEARLRCSPMKGHSHVYWYRQLPEEGLKFMVYLQKENIIDESGMPKERFSAEFPKEGPSILRIQQVVRGDSAAYFCASSRDRTEAFFGQGTRLTVV.

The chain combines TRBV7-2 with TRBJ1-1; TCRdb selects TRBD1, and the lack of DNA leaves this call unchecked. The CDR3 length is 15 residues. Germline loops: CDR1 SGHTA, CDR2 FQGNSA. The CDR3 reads CASSTQTGANTEAFF. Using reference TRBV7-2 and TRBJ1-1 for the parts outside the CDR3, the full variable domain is GAGVSQSPSNKVTEKGKDVELRCDPISGHTALYWYRQSLGQGLEFLIYFQGNSAPDKSGLPSDRFSAERTGGSVSTLTIQRTQQEDSAVYLCASSTQTGANTEAFFGQGTRLTVV.

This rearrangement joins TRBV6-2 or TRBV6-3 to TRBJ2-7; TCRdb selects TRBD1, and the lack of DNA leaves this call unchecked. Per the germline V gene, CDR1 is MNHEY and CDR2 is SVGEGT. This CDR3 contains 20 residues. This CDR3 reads CASSHTTRRSPPDKTYEQYF.

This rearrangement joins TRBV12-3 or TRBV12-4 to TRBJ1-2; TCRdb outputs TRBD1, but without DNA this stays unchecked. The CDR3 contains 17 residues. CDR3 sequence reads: CASSLFGAPSGGYGYTF.

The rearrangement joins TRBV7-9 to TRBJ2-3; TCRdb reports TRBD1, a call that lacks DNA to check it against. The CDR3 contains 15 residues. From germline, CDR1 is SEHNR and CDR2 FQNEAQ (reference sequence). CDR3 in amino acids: CASRDTGGGTDTQYF.

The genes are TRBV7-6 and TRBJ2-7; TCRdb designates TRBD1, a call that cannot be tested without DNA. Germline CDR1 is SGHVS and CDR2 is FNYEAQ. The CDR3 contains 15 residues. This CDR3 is CASSLEGIGVGEQYF.